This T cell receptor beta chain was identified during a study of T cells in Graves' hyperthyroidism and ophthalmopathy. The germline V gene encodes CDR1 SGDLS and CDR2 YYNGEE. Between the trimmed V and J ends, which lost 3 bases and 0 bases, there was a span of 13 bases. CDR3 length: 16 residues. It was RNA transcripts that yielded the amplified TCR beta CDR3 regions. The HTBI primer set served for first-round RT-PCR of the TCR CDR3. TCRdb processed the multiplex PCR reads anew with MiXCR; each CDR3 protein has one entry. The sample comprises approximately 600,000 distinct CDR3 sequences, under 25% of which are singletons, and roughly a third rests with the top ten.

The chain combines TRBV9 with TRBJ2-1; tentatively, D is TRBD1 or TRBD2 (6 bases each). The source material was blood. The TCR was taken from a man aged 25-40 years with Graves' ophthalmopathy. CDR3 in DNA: TGTGCCAGCAGCGCAGGAGGGGGAAGCTCCTACAATGAGCAGTTCTTC. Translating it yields CASSAGGGSSYNEQFF.